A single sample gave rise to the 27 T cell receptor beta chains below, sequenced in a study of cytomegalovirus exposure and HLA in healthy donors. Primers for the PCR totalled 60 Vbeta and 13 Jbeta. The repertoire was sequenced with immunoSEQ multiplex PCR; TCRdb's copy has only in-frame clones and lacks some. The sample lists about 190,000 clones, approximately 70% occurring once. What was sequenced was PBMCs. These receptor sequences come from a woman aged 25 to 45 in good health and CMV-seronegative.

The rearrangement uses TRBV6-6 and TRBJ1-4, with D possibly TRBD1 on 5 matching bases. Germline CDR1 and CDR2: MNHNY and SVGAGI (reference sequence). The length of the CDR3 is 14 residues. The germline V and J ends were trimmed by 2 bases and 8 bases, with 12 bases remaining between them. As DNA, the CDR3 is TGTGCCAGCAGTTACGGGGGGGAGGGCGAAAAACTGTTTTTT. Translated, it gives CASSYGGEGEKLFF.

CDR3 DNA sequence: TGTGCCAGTAGTATGGGGACTAGCGGGAGGAGAAAAAACATTCAGTACTTC. This codes for CASSMGTSGRRKNIQYF. V gene TRBV19 combines with J gene TRBJ2-4; 15 nucleotides align to TRBD2. The germline CDR1 and CDR2 sequences are LNHDA and SQIVND (reference sequence). After removal of 3 bases from V and 4 bases from J, the junction contained 4 bases not matched to a gene. The CDR3 is made up of 17 amino acids.

CDR3 region: CSAFGENTEAFF. DNA of the CDR3: TGCAGCGCTTTCGGGGAGAACACTGAAGCTTTCTTT. This chain joins TRBV29-1 and TRBJ1-1; D not certain. Looked up from germline, CDR1 is SQVTM and CDR2 is ANQGSEA. V was cut by 7 bases and J by 1 base, with 10 bases left in between. The CDR3 has 12 amino acids.

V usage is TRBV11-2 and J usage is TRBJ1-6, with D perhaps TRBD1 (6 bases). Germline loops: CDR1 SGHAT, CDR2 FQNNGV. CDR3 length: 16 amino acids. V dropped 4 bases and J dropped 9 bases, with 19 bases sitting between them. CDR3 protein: CASSSTRGGLGSPLHF. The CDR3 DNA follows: TGTGCCAGCAGCTCCACGAGGGGGGGGCTGGGTTCACCCCTCCACTTT.

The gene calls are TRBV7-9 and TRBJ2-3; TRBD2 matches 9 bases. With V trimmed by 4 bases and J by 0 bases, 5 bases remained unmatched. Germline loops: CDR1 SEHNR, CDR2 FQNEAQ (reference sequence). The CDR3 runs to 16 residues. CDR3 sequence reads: CASSSLAGSSTDTQYF. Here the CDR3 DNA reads TGTGCCAGCAGCTCCCTAGCGGGATCTAGCACAGATACGCAGTATTTT.

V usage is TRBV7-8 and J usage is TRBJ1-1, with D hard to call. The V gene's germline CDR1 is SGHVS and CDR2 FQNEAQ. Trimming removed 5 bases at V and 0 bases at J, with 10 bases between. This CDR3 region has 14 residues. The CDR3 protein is CASSRPGLNTEAFF. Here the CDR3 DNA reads TGTGCCAGCAGCCGTCCGGGATTGAACACTGAAGCTTTCTTT.

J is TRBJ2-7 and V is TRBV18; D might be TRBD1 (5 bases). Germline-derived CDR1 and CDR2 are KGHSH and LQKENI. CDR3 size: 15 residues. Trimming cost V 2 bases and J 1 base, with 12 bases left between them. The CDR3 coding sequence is TGTGCCAGCTCACCAACAAGGGGCGGATCCTACGAGCAGTACTTC. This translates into CASSPTRGGSYEQYF.

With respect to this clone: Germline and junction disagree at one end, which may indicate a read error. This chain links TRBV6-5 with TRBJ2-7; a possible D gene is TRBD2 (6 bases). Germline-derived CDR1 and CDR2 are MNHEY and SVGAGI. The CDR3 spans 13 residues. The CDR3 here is CASSYRDSYGQYF. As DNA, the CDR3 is TGTGCCAGCAGTTACCGGGACTCATACGGGCAGTACTTC.

The CDR3 region has the DNA TGTGCCAGCAGTCCGCGACAGAAAACAAGATGTGAGCAGTTCTTC. Protein product: CASSPRQKTRCEQFF. The chain carries TRBV27 and TRBJ2-1; weak D call: TRBD1 (5 bases). The germline V and J ends were trimmed by 5 bases and 9 bases, with 20 bases remaining between them. This CDR3 spans 15 amino acids. The V gene's germline CDR1 is MNHEY and CDR2 SMNVEV (reference sequence).

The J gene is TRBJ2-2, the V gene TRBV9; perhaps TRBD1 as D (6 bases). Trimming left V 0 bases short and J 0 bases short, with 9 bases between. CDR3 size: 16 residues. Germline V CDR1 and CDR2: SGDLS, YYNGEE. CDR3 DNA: TGTGCCAGCAGCGTAGAAGGGGGTTCGAACACCGGGGAGCTGTTTTTT. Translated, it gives CASSVEGGSNTGELFF.

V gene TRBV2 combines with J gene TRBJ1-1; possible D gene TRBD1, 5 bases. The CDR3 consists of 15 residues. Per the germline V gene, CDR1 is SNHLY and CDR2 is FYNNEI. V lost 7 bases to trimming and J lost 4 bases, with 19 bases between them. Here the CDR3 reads CASNLFTTGGTEAFF. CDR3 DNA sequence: TGTGCCAGCAACCTCTTTACCACGGGGGGCACTGAAGCTTTCTTT.

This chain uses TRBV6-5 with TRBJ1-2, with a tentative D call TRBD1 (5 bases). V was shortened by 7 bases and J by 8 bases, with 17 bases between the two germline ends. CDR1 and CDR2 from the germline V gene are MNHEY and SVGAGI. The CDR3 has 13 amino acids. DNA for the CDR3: TGTGCCAGCATTCGGGACTATGCCTGCGGCTACACCTTC. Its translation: CASIRDYACGYTF.

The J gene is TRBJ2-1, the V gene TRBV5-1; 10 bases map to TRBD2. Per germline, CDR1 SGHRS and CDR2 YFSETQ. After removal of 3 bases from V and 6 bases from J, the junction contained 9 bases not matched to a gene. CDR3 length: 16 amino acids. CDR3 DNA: TGCGCCAGCAGCTGGAGCGGGGGGGCCTCTGTCAATGAGCAGTTCTTC. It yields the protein CASSWSGGASVNEQFF.

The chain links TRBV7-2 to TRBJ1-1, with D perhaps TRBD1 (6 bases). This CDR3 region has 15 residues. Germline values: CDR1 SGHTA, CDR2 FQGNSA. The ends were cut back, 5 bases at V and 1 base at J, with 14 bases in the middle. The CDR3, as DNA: TGTGCCAGCAGCGACGAGGGACACCCGAACACTGAAGCTTTCTTT. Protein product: CASSDEGHPNTEAFF.

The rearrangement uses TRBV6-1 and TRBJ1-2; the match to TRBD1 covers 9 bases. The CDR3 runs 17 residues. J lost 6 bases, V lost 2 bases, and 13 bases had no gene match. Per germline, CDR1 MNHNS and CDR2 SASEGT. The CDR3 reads CASSETVTGTGSNGYTF. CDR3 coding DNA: TGTGCCAGCAGTGAAACAGTGACGGGGACAGGGTCGAATGGCTACACCTTC.

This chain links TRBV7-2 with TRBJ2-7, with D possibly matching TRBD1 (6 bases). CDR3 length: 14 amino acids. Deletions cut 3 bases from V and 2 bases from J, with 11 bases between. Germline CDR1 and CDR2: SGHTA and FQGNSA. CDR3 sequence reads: CASSFSGQPYEQYF. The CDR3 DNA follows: TGTGCCAGCAGCTTCTCCGGACAGCCCTACGAGCAGTACTTC.

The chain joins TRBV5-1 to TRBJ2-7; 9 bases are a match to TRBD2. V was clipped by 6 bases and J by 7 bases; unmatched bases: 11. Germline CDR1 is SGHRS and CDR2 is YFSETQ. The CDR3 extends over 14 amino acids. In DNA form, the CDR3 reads TGCGCCAGCATGGCCCAGCGGGGGGCCGGGGAGCAGTACTTC. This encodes CASMAQRGAGEQYF.

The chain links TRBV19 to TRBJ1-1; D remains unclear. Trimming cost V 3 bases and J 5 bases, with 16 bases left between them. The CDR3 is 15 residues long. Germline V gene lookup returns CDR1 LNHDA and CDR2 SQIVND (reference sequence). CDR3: CASSIGGVSRTEAFF. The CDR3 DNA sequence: TGTGCCAGTAGTATTGGCGGGGTGTCGAGGACTGAAGCTTTCTTT.

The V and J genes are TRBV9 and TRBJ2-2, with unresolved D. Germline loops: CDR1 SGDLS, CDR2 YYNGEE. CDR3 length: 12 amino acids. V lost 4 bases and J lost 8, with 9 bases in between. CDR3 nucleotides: TGTGCCAGCAGCCCCCCCGGTGGGGAGCTGTTTTTT. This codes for CASSPPGGELFF.

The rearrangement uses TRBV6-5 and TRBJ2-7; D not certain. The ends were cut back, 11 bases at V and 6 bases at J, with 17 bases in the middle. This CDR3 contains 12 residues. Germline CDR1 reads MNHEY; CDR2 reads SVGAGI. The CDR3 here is CAPLEPFPEQYF. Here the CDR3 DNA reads TGTGCCCCTCTAGAGCCGTTCCCCGAGCAGTACTTC.

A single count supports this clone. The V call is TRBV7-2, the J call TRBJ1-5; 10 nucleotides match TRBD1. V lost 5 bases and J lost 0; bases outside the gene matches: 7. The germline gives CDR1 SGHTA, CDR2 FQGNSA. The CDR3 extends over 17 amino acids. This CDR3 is CASSLGQGYSSNQPQHF. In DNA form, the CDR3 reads TGTGCCAGCAGCCTGGGACAGGGGTACTCTAGCAATCAGCCCCAGCATTTT.

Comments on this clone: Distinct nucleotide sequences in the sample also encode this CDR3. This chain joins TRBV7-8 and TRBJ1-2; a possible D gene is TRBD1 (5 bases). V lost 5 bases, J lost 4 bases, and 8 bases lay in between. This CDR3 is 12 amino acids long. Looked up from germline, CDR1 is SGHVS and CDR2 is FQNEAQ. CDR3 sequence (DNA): TGTGCCAGCAGCAGAGACAGCTATGGCTACACCTTC. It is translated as CASSRDSYGYTF.

The CDR3 spells CASSAGHVLEQYF. The CDR3 coding sequence is TGTGCCAGCAGTGCCGGACACGTTCTCGAGCAGTACTTC. The chain links TRBV25-1 to TRBJ2-7; weak D call: TRBD1 (5 bases). This CDR3 comprises 13 residues. In germline, CDR1 is MGHDK, CDR2 SYGVNS. V dropped 4 bases and J dropped 6 bases, with 13 bases sitting between them.

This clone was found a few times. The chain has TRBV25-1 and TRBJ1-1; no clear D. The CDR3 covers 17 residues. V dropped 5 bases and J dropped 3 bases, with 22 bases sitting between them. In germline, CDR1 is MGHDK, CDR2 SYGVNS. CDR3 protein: CASSPYEGRIADTEAFF. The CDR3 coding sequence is TGTGCCAGCAGTCCCTATGAGGGTCGGATCGCGGACACTGAAGCTTTCTTT.

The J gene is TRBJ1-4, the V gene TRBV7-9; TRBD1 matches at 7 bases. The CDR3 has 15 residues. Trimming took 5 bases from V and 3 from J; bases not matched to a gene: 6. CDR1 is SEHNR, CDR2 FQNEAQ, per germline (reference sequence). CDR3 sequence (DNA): TGTGCCAGCAGCACCCAGGGGGTAGCTAATGAAAAACTGTTTTTT. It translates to CASSTQGVANEKLFF.

CDR3 coding DNA: TGTGCCAGCAGCTCACCGGGACAGGGGTCTGGAAACACCATATATTTT. It translates to CASSSPGQGSGNTIYF. The rearrangement joins TRBV7-9 to TRBJ1-3; 10 nucleotides match TRBD1. Germline V gene lookup returns CDR1 SEHNR and CDR2 FQNEAQ (reference sequence). The CDR3 has 16 amino acids. Germline trimming cut 4 bases from V and 1 base from J; bases unmatched to any gene: 4.

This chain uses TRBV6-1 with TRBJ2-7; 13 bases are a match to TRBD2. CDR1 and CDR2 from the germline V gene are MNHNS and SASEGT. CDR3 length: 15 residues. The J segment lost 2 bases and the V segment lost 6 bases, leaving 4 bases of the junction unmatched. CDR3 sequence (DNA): TGTGCCAGCAGGACTAGCGGGGGGTTCACCTACGAGCAGTACTTC. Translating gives CASRTSGGFTYEQYF.